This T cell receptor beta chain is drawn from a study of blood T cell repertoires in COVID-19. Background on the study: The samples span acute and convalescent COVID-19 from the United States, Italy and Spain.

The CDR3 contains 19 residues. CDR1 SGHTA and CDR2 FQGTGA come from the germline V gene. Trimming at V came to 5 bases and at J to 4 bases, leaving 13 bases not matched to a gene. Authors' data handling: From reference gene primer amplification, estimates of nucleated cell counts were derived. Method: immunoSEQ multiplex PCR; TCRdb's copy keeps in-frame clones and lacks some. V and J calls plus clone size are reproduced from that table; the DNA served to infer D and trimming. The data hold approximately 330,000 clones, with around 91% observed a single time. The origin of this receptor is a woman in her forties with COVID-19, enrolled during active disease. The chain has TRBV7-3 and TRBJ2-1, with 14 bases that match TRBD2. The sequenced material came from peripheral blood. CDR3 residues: CASSKFPGTSGSSYNEQFF. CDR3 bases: TGTGCCAGCAGCAAATTCCCCGGGACTAGCGGGAGTTCATACAATGAGCAGTTCTTC. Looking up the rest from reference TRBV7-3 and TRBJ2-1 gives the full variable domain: GAGVSQTPSNKVTEKGKYVELRCDPISGHTALYWYRQSLGQGPEFLIYFQGTGAADDSGLPNDRFFAVRPEGSVSTLKIQRTERGDSAVYLCASSKFPGTSGSSYNEQFFGPGTRLTVL.